These T cell receptor beta chains were read from a single sample in a study of T-cell reconstitution after alpha-beta-depleted transplantation in children. MiXCR, applied by TCRdb to the PCR reads, yields one record per CDR3 protein. The sample includes around 380,000 distinct CDR3 sequences, approximately 11% of them seen just once. Here the sequenced sample was PBMCs from the stem cell graft donor, taken from the stem cell graft. The source of these receptors is a human donor who donated a stem cell graft to a child with acute myeloid leukemia. Each CDR3 is given with its conserved first and last residue. Fields, in order: J gene, D gene, V gene, clone size, CDR3 DNA, CDR3 protein. The D gene is left open where the match is weak. A clone size is listed for some rows: how often the clone was seen (once, few, many), or a class if it is expanded.

J gene: TRBJ2-1
D gene: NA
V gene: TRBV7-6
clone size: NA
CDR3 DNA: TGTGCCAGCAGCTTAGAAGGGTTGTCCATAAGTGAGCAGTTCTTC
CDR3 protein: CASSLEGLSISEQFF

J gene: TRBJ2-2
D gene: NA
V gene: TRBV30
clone size: few
CDR3 DNA: TGTGCCTGGAGTGTACGTCCCTCCGGGGAGCTGTTTTTT
CDR3 protein: CAWSVRPSGELFF

J gene: TRBJ2-1
D gene: NA
V gene: TRBV28
clone size: NA
CDR3 DNA: TGTGCCAGCAGGACCGGACAGTTTAGCAATGAGCAGTTCTTC
CDR3 protein: CASRTGQFSNEQFF

J gene: TRBJ2-1
D gene: NA
V gene: TRBV27
clone size: few
CDR3 DNA: TGTGCCAGCAGTTTTTCGTTACTCCACTCCTACAATGAGCAGTTCTTC
CDR3 protein: CASSFSLLHSYNEQFF

J gene: TRBJ1-1
D gene: TRBD1
V gene: TRBV12-3/TRBV12-4
clone size: many
CDR3 DNA: TGTGCCAGCAGGACAGGGGGCACTGAAGCTTTCTTT
CDR3 protein: CASRTGGTEAFF

J gene: TRBJ2-1
D gene: NA
V gene: TRBV9
clone size: NA
CDR3 DNA: TGTGCCAGCAGCGTACGACAGGCCGGGTGGGACAATGAGCAGTTCTTC
CDR3 protein: CASSVRQAGWDNEQFF

J gene: TRBJ1-1
D gene: TRBD1
V gene: TRBV18
clone size: few
CDR3 DNA: TGTGCCAGCCTCCAACAGGGGTTTGGGAACACTGAAGCTTTCTTT
CDR3 protein: CASLQQGFGNTEAFF

J gene: TRBJ2-5
D gene: TRBD1
V gene: TRBV12-3/TRBV12-4
clone size: many
CDR3 DNA: TGTGCCAGCAGTTCGGGACAGGGGGCTTTGACCCAAGAGACCCAGTACTTC
CDR3 protein: CASSSGQGALTQETQYF

J gene: TRBJ1-2
D gene: TRBD1
V gene: TRBV5-1
clone size: many
CDR3 DNA: TGCGCCAGCAGCTTGGGCGACAGGGTCTATGGCTACACCTTC
CDR3 protein: CASSLGDRVYGYTF

J gene: TRBJ1-4
D gene: NA
V gene: TRBV12-3/TRBV12-4
clone size: once
CDR3 DNA: TGTGCCAGCAGGGGGGAGGGGACTAATGAAAAACTGTTTTTT
CDR3 protein: CASRGEGTNEKLFF

J gene: TRBJ2-2
D gene: NA
V gene: TRBV14
clone size: few
CDR3 DNA: TGTGCCAGCAGCCAGCGACTCGTCAACACCGGGGAGCTGTTTTTT
CDR3 protein: CASSQRLVNTGELFF

J gene: TRBJ1-2
D gene: TRBD1
V gene: TRBV5-1
clone size: many
CDR3 DNA: TGCGCCAGCAGTTACGGGACAGTCTATGGCTACACCTTC
CDR3 protein: CASSYGTVYGYTF

J gene: TRBJ1-6
D gene: NA
V gene: TRBV19
clone size: few
CDR3 DNA: TGTGCCAGTAGTATCGGGACCGGCTCACCCCTCCACTTT
CDR3 protein: CASSIGTGSPLHF

J gene: TRBJ2-2
D gene: NA
V gene: TRBV5-1
clone size: once
CDR3 DNA: TGCGCCAGCAGCTTACCCGAGACGAACACCGGGGAGCTGTTTTTT
CDR3 protein: CASSLPETNTGELFF

J gene: TRBJ2-3
D gene: NA
V gene: TRBV5-1
clone size: many
CDR3 DNA: TGCGCCAGCAGCTTCGGGGACCTCACAGATACGCAGTATTTT
CDR3 protein: CASSFGDLTDTQYF

J gene: TRBJ2-4
D gene: NA
V gene: TRBV29-1
clone size: NA
CDR3 DNA: TGCAGCGTCCACGACGGGGGAGCCAAAAACATTCAGTACTTC
CDR3 protein: CSVHDGGAKNIQYF

J gene: TRBJ2-3
D gene: TRBD2
V gene: TRBV7-8
clone size: NA
CDR3 DNA: TGTGCCAGCAGCCAACTAGCGGGCAGGGGTGTAGATACGCAGTATTTT
CDR3 protein: CASSQLAGRGVDTQYF

J gene: TRBJ1-2
D gene: NA
V gene: TRBV25-1
clone size: few
CDR3 DNA: TGTGCCAGCAGTGAACTTAAAGGGATCGATGGCTACACCTTC
CDR3 protein: CASSELKGIDGYTF

J gene: TRBJ2-7
D gene: TRBD2
V gene: TRBV20-1
clone size: NA
CDR3 DNA: TGCAGTGCTAGGGGACTAGCGGGAGGGAACCACGAGCAGTACTTC
CDR3 protein: CSARGLAGGNHEQYF

J gene: TRBJ1-4
D gene: TRBD1
V gene: TRBV10-3
clone size: few
CDR3 DNA: TGTGCCATCAGGGGTACAGGGGACACTAATGAAAAACTGTTTTTT
CDR3 protein: CAIRGTGDTNEKLFF

J gene: TRBJ1-1
D gene: NA
V gene: TRBV7-2
clone size: NA
CDR3 DNA: TGTGCCAGCAGCTCCACAGGCTACGGTAAATCTTTCTTT
CDR3 protein: CASSSTGYGKSFF

J gene: TRBJ2-1
D gene: NA
V gene: TRBV6-5
clone size: few
CDR3 DNA: TGTGCCAGCAGTTACTCCGGGACGTGGAGCTCCTACAATGAGCAGTTCTTC
CDR3 protein: CASSYSGTWSSYNEQFF

J gene: TRBJ2-2
D gene: TRBD2
V gene: TRBV5-1
clone size: NA
CDR3 DNA: TGCGCCAGCAGCTGGCTAGCGGACACCGGGGAGCTGTTTTTT
CDR3 protein: CASSWLADTGELFF

J gene: TRBJ2-1
D gene: NA
V gene: TRBV20-1
clone size: many
CDR3 DNA: TGCAGTGCTGATGGGCCCCGGGGCGTTGAGCAGTTCTTC
CDR3 protein: CSADGPRGVEQFF

J gene: TRBJ2-5
D gene: TRBD2
V gene: TRBV12-5
clone size: NA
CDR3 DNA: TGTGCTAGTGCCTCCGGGGCTAGCGGGAGGTCAGAGACCCAGTACTTC
CDR3 protein: CASASGASGRSETQYF

J gene: TRBJ2-5
D gene: NA
V gene: TRBV5-1
clone size: NA
CDR3 DNA: TGCGCCAGCAGCTTGCTCACAGCCCAAGAGACCCAGTACTTC
CDR3 protein: CASSLLTAQETQYF

J gene: TRBJ2-1
D gene: NA
V gene: TRBV20-1
clone size: few
CDR3 DNA: TGCAGTGCTTCGACACCGAGCTCCTACAATGAGCAGTTCTTC
CDR3 protein: CSASTPSSYNEQFF

J gene: TRBJ1-4
D gene: NA
V gene: TRBV21-1
clone size: few
CDR3 DNA: TGTGCCAGCAGCAAGGAAACCGGGACAGGGAATGAAAAACTGTTTTTT
CDR3 protein: CASSKETGTGNEKLFF

J gene: TRBJ1-2
D gene: NA
V gene: TRBV12-3/TRBV12-4
clone size: few
CDR3 DNA: TGTGCCAGCAGTTTAGGGGGCGGTAACTATGGCTACACCTTC
CDR3 protein: CASSLGGGNYGYTF

J gene: TRBJ2-3
D gene: NA
V gene: TRBV10-3
clone size: NA
CDR3 DNA: TGTGCCATCAGAGACCCGGGCCACACAGATACGCAGTATTTT
CDR3 protein: CAIRDPGHTDTQYF

J gene: TRBJ2-3
D gene: TRBD2
V gene: TRBV20-1
clone size: few
CDR3 DNA: TGCAGTGCTAGGTCTGGCGGGGGGTGGGGAGATACGCAGTATTTT
CDR3 protein: CSARSGGGWGDTQYF

J gene: TRBJ2-5
D gene: TRBD1
V gene: TRBV25-1
clone size: many
CDR3 DNA: TGTGCCAGCAGTGTCAAACCGGGACAGGTCTTGTACCAAGAGACCCAGTACTTC
CDR3 protein: CASSVKPGQVLYQETQYF

J gene: TRBJ2-2
D gene: TRBD1
V gene: TRBV5-1
clone size: NA
CDR3 DNA: TGCGCCAGCAGCTTGGCCCGGGACAGCTTTAACACCGGGGAGCTGTTTTTT
CDR3 protein: CASSLARDSFNTGELFF

J gene: TRBJ1-6
D gene: NA
V gene: TRBV11-2
clone size: few
CDR3 DNA: TGTGCCAGCAGCTTGAATGGGTCACCCCTCCACTTT
CDR3 protein: CASSLNGSPLHF

J gene: TRBJ2-1
D gene: NA
V gene: TRBV3-1
clone size: NA
CDR3 DNA: TGTGCCAGCAGCCAAGATATAAACTTCAATGAGCAGTTCTTC
CDR3 protein: CASSQDINFNEQFF

J gene: TRBJ2-3
D gene: NA
V gene: TRBV10-3
clone size: few
CDR3 DNA: TGTGCCATCAGTGAGTCGAGGGGGGGGTCACGCACAGATACGCAGTATTTT
CDR3 protein: CAISESRGGSRTDTQYF

J gene: TRBJ2-7
D gene: NA
V gene: TRBV21-1
clone size: NA
CDR3 DNA: TGTGCCAGCAGTGAAAGCGGGAGAGCCTACTACGAGCAGTACTTC
CDR3 protein: CASSESGRAYYEQYF

J gene: TRBJ2-5
D gene: NA
V gene: TRBV7-2
clone size: many
CDR3 DNA: TGTGCCAGCAGCTTAACCCGCAAGGGACCGAGGAAAGAGACCCAGTACTTC
CDR3 protein: CASSLTRKGPRKETQYF

J gene: TRBJ2-1
D gene: NA
V gene: TRBV7-3
clone size: NA
CDR3 DNA: TGTGCCAGCAGCTATCTAGCGACAAATGAGCAGTTCTTC
CDR3 protein: CASSYLATNEQFF

J gene: TRBJ2-3
D gene: TRBD2
V gene: TRBV3-1
clone size: NA
CDR3 DNA: TGTGCCAGCAGCCAGGGGACTAGCGGGAGTTTTAGCACAGATACGCAGTATTTT
CDR3 protein: CASSQGTSGSFSTDTQYF

J gene: TRBJ1-2
D gene: TRBD1
V gene: TRBV5-4
clone size: many
CDR3 DNA: TGTGCCAGCAGCCCGGACAGGGGGCGAGGCTACACCTTC
CDR3 protein: CASSPDRGRGYTF

J gene: TRBJ2-1
D gene: NA
V gene: TRBV5-1
clone size: NA
CDR3 DNA: TGCGCCAGCAGCTCCGGGACTCTTGTTGCGCTTAATAAGCAGTTCTTC
CDR3 protein: CASSSGTLVALNKQFF

J gene: TRBJ2-5
D gene: TRBD2
V gene: TRBV6-1
clone size: NA
CDR3 DNA: TGTGCCAGCAGCCCTCGGCTTCGGGGCGGGGGTACCGGGGTGGAGACCCAGTACTTC
CDR3 protein: CASSPRLRGGGTGVETQYF

J gene: TRBJ2-1
D gene: TRBD2
V gene: TRBV30
clone size: many
CDR3 DNA: TGTGCCTGGAGTGTTAGCGGGAGTTGGGACAATGAGCAGTTCTTC
CDR3 protein: CAWSVSGSWDNEQFF

J gene: TRBJ1-5
D gene: NA
V gene: TRBV6-1
clone size: NA
CDR3 DNA: TGTGCCACTTGTAAGGGGGGCAATCAGCCCCAGCATTTT
CDR3 protein: CATCKGGNQPQHF